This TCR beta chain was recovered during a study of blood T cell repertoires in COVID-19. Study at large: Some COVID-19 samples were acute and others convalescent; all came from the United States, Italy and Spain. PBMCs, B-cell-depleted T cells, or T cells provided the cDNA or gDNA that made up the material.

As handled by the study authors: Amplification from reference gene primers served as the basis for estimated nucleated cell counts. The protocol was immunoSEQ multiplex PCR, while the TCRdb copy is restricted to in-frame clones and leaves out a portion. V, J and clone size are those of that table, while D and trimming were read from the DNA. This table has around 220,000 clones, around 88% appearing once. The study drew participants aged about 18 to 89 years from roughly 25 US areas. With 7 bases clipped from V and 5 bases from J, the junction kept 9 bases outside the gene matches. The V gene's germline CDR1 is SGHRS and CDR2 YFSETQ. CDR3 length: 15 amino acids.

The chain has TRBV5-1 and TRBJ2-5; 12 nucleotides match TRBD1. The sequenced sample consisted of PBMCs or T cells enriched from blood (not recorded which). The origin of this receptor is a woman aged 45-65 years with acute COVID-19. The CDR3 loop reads CASSVAGQGAETQYF. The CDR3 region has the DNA TGCGCCAGCTCGGTTGCGGGACAGGGGGCCGAGACCCAGTACTTC.